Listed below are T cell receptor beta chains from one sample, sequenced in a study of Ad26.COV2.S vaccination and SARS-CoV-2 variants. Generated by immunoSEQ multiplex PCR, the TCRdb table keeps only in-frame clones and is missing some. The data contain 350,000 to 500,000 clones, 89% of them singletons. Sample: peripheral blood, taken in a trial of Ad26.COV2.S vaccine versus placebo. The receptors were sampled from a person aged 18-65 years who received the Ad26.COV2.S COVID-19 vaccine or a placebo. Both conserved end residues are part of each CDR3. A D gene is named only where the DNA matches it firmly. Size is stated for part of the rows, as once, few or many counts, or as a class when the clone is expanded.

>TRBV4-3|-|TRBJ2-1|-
TGCGCCAGCAGCCAAGTAGAAGGGTATGAGCAGTTCTTC
CASSQVEGYEQFF
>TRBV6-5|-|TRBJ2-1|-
TGTGCCAGCAGTTACTCGATAAGTTCCTACAATGAGCAGTTCTTC
CASSYSISSYNEQFF
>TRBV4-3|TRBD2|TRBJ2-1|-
TGCGCCAGCAGCCATATGGGGACTAGCGGTGAGCAGTTCTTC
CASSHMGTSGEQFF
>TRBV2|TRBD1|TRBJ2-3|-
TGTGCCAGCGTCTCCACAGGGGTTAGCACAGATACGCAGTATTTT
CASVSTGVSTDTQYF
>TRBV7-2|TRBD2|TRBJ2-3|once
TGTGCCAGCAGCTTGAGGCTAGCGGGACTCGATAGCACAGATACGCAGTATTTT
CASSLRLAGLDSTDTQYF
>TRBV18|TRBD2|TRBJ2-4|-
TGTGCCAGCTCACCAACTAGCGGGAGAGAGGGAAACATTCAGTACTTC
CASSPTSGREGNIQYF
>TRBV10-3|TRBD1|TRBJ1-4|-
TGTGCCATCAGTCGGGGCAGGGGGTATGAAAAACTGTTTTTT
CAISRGRGYEKLFF
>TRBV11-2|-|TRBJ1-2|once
TGTGCCAGCAGCTTATTGCAGGGAAGTAACTATGGCTACACCTTC
CASSLLQGSNYGYTF
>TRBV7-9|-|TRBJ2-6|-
TGTGCCAGCAGCTTCCCTGGGGCCAACGTCCTGACTTTC
CASSFPGANVLTF
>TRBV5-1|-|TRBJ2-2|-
TGCGCCAGCAGCTTACAGGGATTGGGGACCGGGGAGCTGTTTTTT
CASSLQGLGTGELFF
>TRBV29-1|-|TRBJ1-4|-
TGCAGCGTTGAACTTCAGGGTGGTGAAAAACTGTTTTTT
CSVELQGGEKLFF
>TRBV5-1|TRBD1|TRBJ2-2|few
TGCGCCAGCAGCTTACAGGGGACGTCTAGCGGGGAGCTGTTTTTT
CASSLQGTSSGELFF
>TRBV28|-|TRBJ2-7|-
TGTGCCACGATGTCTAGCGACTCCTACGAGCAGTACTTC
CATMSSDSYEQYF
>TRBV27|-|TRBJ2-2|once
TGTGCCAGCAGACCAGTTGGTAGGAACACCGGGGAGCTGTTTTTT
CASRPVGRNTGELFF
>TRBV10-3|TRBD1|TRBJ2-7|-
TGTGCCATCAGAAGTACAGGGGACGAGCAGTACTTC
CAIRSTGDEQYF
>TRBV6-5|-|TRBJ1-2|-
TGTGCCAGCAGTCCACAGGGCGTGGAAGGCTACACCTTC
CASSPQGVEGYTF
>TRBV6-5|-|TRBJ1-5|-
TGTGCTTCAGCCAGGGGTTTGCAGCCCCAGCATTTT
CASARGLQPQHF
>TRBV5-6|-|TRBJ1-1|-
TGTGCCAGCAGACCACCACGAGGGGTTGAAGCTTTCTTT
CASRPPRGVEAFF
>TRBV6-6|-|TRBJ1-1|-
TGTGCCAGCAGTTACGCTACGAACACTGAAGCTTTCTTT
CASSYATNTEAFF
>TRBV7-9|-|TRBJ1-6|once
TGTGCCAGCAGCTTAGAGATGGGGGGTTCACCCCTCCACTTT
CASSLEMGGSPLHF
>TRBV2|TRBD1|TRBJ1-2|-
TGTGCCAGCAGTGCCACAGGGGCCCACTATGGCTACACCTTC
CASSATGAHYGYTF
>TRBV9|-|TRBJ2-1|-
TGTGCCAGCAGCGTGGGTGGGATCCACAATGAGCAGTTCTTC
CASSVGGIHNEQFF
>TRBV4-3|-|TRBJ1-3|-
TGCGCCAGCAGCCAAGATGACGGATGGGAGTATGGAAACACCATATATTTT
CASSQDDGWEYGNTIYF
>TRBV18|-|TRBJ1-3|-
TGTGCCAGCTCACCAACATCAGGTTTTCTCGTTCCGGACACCATATATTTT
CASSPTSGFLVPDTIYF
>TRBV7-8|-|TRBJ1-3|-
TGTGCCAGCAGCCCGCCCGATGGGGCGTACGGAAACACCATATATTTT
CASSPPDGAYGNTIYF
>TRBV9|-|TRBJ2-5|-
TGTGCCAGCAGCCTGGAGGGGGGGCAATCGGAGACCCAGTACTTC
CASSLEGGQSETQYF
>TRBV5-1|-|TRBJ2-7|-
TGCGCCAGCAGTTCAACACCCGACAGGTACGAGCAGTACTTC
CASSSTPDRYEQYF
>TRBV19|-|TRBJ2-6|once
TGTGCCAGTAGTAGTACTGGGGCCAACGTCCTGACTTTC
CASSSTGANVLTF
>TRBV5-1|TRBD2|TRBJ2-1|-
TGCGCCAGCTGGGGGACTAGCTCCTACAATGAGCAGTTCTTC
CASWGTSSYNEQFF
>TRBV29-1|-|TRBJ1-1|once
TGCAGCGTGAATTGGAGGCCGAGGGCTGAAGCTTTCTTT
CSVNWRPRAEAFF
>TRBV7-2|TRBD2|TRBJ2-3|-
TGTGCCAGCAGCTTAGGCGGGAGGGCCAAAGATACGCAGTATTTT
CASSLGGRAKDTQYF
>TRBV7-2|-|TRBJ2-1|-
TGTGCCAGCAGCTTATACGCGGCGGGGAGAATCTACAATGAGCAGTTCTTC
CASSLYAAGRIYNEQFF
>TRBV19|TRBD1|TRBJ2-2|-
TGTGCCAGTAGTAAGGGACAGGGGGCCGGGACCGGGGAGCTGTTTTTT
CASSKGQGAGTGELFF
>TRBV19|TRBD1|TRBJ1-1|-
TGTGCCAGTAGTAGCAGGGGGCAGAGGACTGAAGCTTTCTTT
CASSSRGQRTEAFF
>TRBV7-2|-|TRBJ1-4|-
TGTGCCAGCAGCATTTCCCGGGATCAGCGAGAAAAACTGTTTTTT
CASSISRDQREKLFF
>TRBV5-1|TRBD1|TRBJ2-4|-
TGCGCCAGCAGCGGCGGGACAGGGGATAACATTCAGTACTTC
CASSGGTGDNIQYF
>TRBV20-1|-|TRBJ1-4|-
TGCAGTGGGGCTACTAATGAAAAACTGTTTTTT
CSGATNEKLFF
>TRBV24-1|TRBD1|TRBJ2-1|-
TGTGCCACCAGTGATGAGAGACACGGGACAGGAAAAGGTGAGCAGTTCTTC
CATSDERHGTGKGEQFF
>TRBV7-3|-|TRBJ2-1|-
TGTGCCAGCAGCACCCAGGATCTTAGGGGCAATGAGCAGTTCTTC
CASSTQDLRGNEQFF
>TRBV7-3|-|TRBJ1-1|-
TGTGCCAGCAGCCCCTCCCCAGATCTCCCTGAAGCTTTCTTT
CASSPSPDLPEAFF
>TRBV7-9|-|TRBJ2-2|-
TGTGCCAGCAGTTTTCCCCGGGACAAGCAGAACACCGGGGAGCTGTTTTTT
CASSFPRDKQNTGELFF
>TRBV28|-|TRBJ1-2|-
TGTGCCAGCAGTTTAGAGGGGTACTATGGCTACACCTTC
CASSLEGYYGYTF
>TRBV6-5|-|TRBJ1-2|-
TGTGCCAGCAGTTCGTCCGGCGGGAGAAACGGCTACACCTTC
CASSSSGGRNGYTF
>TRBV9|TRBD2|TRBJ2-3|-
TGTGCCAGCAGCGGAGGACGGACTAGCGGGGGCACAGATACGCAGTATTTT
CASSGGRTSGGTDTQYF
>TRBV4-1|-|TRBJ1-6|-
TGCGCCAGCAGCCAGGTACAGGGCCCTAGGGATTCACCCCTCCACTTT
CASSQVQGPRDSPLHF
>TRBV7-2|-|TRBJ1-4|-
TGTGCCAGCAGCTTAACATATCACGGTGAAAAACTGTTTTTT
CASSLTYHGEKLFF
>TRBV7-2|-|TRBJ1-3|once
TGTGCCAGCAGCTTAGGTCATGGAGGGTCTGGAAACACCATATATTTT
CASSLGHGGSGNTIYF
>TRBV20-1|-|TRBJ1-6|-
TGCAGTGCTAGAGTAGCTTCACCCCTCCACTTT
CSARVASPLHF
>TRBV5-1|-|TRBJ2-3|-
TGCGCCAGCAGCAGGATTAGCGGATCAGCTAGCACAGATACGCAGTATTTT
CASSRISGSASTDTQYF
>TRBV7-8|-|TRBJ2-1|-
TGTGCCAGCATACGAGGGGATGAGCAGTTCTTC
CASIRGDEQFF
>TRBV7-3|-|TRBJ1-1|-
TGTGCCAGCAGCTATGGACAAGGGACTGCAGCTTTCTTT
CASSYGQGTAAFF
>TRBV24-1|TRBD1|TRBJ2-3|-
TGTGCCACCAGTCCCAGCAGGGGGCGTCGCACAGATACGCAGTATTTT
CATSPSRGRRTDTQYF
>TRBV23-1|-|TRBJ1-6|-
TGCGCCAGCAGTCCCCCCGAGAACTATTCACCCCTCCACTTT
CASSPPENYSPLHF
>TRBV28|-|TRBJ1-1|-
TGTGCCAGCAGTTTAGGACAGTCTAACACTGAAGCTTTCTTT
CASSLGQSNTEAFF
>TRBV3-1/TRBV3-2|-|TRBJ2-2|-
TGTGCCAGCACCCCGTGGGGGGACACCGGGGAGCTGTTTTTT
CASTPWGDTGELFF
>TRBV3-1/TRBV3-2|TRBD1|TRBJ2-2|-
TGTGCCAGCAGCCTGCGTCAGGGGGCGCGCGATACCGGGGAGCTGTTTTTT
CASSLRQGARDTGELFF
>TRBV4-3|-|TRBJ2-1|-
TGCGCCAGCAGCCAAGTACTATCAAGGAACAATGAGCAGTTCTTC
CASSQVLSRNNEQFF